These 19 T cell receptor beta chains were sequenced from one sample in a study of T cell responses to AZD1222 COVID-19 vaccine. Clones were sequenced by immunoSEQ multiplex PCR, and TCRdb holds only the in-frame ones, with some missing. The sample has about 180,000 clones, roughly 94% seen once. Source: peripheral blood, taken 28 days after the second AZD1222 dose. Source of these receptors: an adult who received the AZD1222 COVID-19 vaccine.

The chain recombines TRBV6-6 with TRBJ2-7, with D perhaps given as TRBD1 or TRBD2 (6 bases each). Germline lookup yields CDR1 MNHNY and CDR2 SVGAGI (reference sequence). V dropped 3 bases and J dropped 4 bases, with 16 bases sitting between them. CDR3 length: 15 residues. This chain's CDR3 is CASSYGGGEAYEQYF. CDR3 DNA: TGTGCCAGCAGTTATGGAGGGGGTGAGGCTTACGAGCAGTACTTC.

The chain joins TRBV29-1 to TRBJ2-5; 8 bases align to TRBD2. The CDR3 consists of 12 residues. Trimming at V came to 6 bases and at J to 4 bases, leaving 4 bases not matched to a gene. Germline lookup yields CDR1 SQVTM and CDR2 ANQGSEA. The CDR3 region has the DNA TGCAGCGTCGTAGCGGGACGAGAGACCCAGTACTTC. Translating it yields CSVVAGRETQYF.

The rearrangement uses TRBV30 and TRBJ1-1; TRBD1 is a possible D gene (5 bases). Trimming stripped 5 bases from V and 6 bases from J, with 13 bases between. There are 12 residues in the CDR3. Germline values: CDR1 GTSNPN, CDR2 SVGIG (reference sequence). CDR3 sequence: CAWCRESAEAFF. In DNA, the CDR3 is TGTGCCTGGTGCAGGGAGAGCGCTGAAGCTTTCTTT.

The chain employs TRBV3-1 (or the pseudogene TRBV3-2) and TRBJ2-7; 11 bases match TRBD2. V gave up 1 base and J gave up 7 bases; unmatched junction bases: 12. Germline V gene data show CDR1 as LGHDT and CDR2 as YNNKEL (reference sequence). This CDR3 contains 17 residues. CDR3 residues: CASSQAPSSGGHGEQYF. In nucleotides, the CDR3 is TGTGCCAGCAGCCAAGCCCCCTCTAGCGGGGGGCACGGAGAGCAGTACTTC.

The chain combines TRBV2 with TRBJ2-3, with D perhaps assigned TRBD1 or TRBD2 (5 bases each). Trimming left V 6 bases short and J 2 bases short, with 12 bases between. Germline-derived CDR1 and CDR2 are SNHLY and FYNNEI. The CDR3 length is 14 residues. The chain's CDR3 is CASSGTRFTDTQYF. CDR3 DNA sequence: TGTGCCAGCAGCGGGACGAGGTTCACAGATACGCAGTATTTT.

The gene calls are TRBV18 and TRBJ2-5, with 11 bases matching TRBD2. There are 22 residues in the CDR3. The germline V gene encodes CDR1 KGHSH and CDR2 LQKENI. Unmatched junction bases numbered 24, after V lost 1 base and J lost 5 bases. CDR3 sequence reads: CASSPLDRVALAGVWHKETQYF. Written as DNA, the CDR3 is TGTGCCAGCTCACCACTAGACCGCGTCGCACTAGCGGGAGTTTGGCACAAGGAGACCCAGTACTTC.

V gene TRBV7-2 combines with J gene TRBJ1-4; D gene uncertain. Germline-derived CDR1 and CDR2 are SGHTA and FQGNSA. There are 13 residues in the CDR3. The V gene lost 1 base and the J gene lost 10 bases, with 10 bases spanning the gap. The CDR3: CASSLEIPGKLFF. CDR3 in DNA: TGTGCCAGCAGCTTAGAAATCCCGGGAAAACTGTTTTTT. Using reference TRBV7-2 and TRBJ1-4 for the parts outside the CDR3, the full variable domain is GAGVSQSPSNKVTEKGKDVELRCDPISGHTALYWYRQSLGQGLEFLIYFQGNSAPDKSGLPSDRFSAERTGGSVSTLTIQRTQQEDSAVYLCASSLEIPGKLFFGSGTQLSVL.

The chain is built from TRBV5-4 and TRBJ2-2; a possible D gene is TRBD2 (5 bases). Germline V gene sequence: CDR1 SGHNT, CDR2 YYREEE (reference sequence). The ends were cut back, 4 bases at V and 3 bases at J, with 16 bases in the middle. The CDR3 spans 16 residues. CDR3 sequence (DNA): TGTGCCAGCAGCCCCGGCCCGGGGAAGGACACCGGGGAGCTGTTTTTT. Amino acid sequence: CASSPGPGKDTGELFF.

The chain combines TRBV10-3 with TRBJ1-2; 9 bases agree with TRBD1. CDR1 is ENHRY, CDR2 SYGVKD, per germline. The CDR3 spans 13 residues. V dropped 6 bases and J dropped 4; count of bases not matched to a gene: 3. DNA for the CDR3: TGTGCCATCAGCCAGGACAGGGGCTATGGCTACACCTTC. Translating gives CAISQDRGYGYTF.

The chain combines TRBV27 with TRBJ1-1; D perhaps matches TRBD1 (5 bases). The germline CDR1 and CDR2 sequences are MNHEY and SMNVEV (reference sequence). The CDR3 has 13 residues. The ends were cut back, 8 bases at V and 2 bases at J, with 12 bases in the middle. CDR3 region: CASQIGGNTEAFF. The CDR3 nucleotides are TGTGCCAGCCAGATTGGGGGTAACACTGAAGCTTTCTTT.

The chain combines TRBV6-5 with TRBJ2-2; no clear D gene. This CDR3 is 14 amino acids long. V dropped 3 bases and J dropped 1 base, with 6 bases sitting between them. Germline loops: CDR1 MNHEY, CDR2 SVGAGI. CDR3: CASSYTENTGELFF. DNA for the CDR3: TGTGCCAGCAGTTATACCGAGAACACCGGGGAGCTGTTTTTT.

This chain connects TRBV5-1 to TRBJ2-2; D gene unclear. Germline lookup yields CDR1 SGHRS and CDR2 YFSETQ. The CDR3 is 12 residues long. Trimming shortened V by 6 bases and J by 1 base, and 4 bases separated the two germline ends. The CDR3 nucleotides are TGCGCCAGCAACGAGAACACCGGGGAGCTGTTTTTT. Its translation: CASNENTGELFF.

This chain joins TRBV21-1 and TRBJ1-5. TRBV21-1 is reported as a pseudogene. CDR3 size: 20 residues. The DNA of the CDR3 is TGTGCCAGCAGCAGACCACCCGCGACGAGGGCGGGTTATAGCAATCAGCCCCAGCATTTT. As protein: CASSRPPATRAGYSNQPQHF.

The chain joins TRBV27 to TRBJ1-5, with no clear D. Deletions cut 1 base from V and 4 bases from J, with 8 bases between. The CDR3 runs to 14 residues. Germline CDR1 is MNHEY and CDR2 is SMNVEV (reference sequence). In DNA form, the CDR3 reads TGTGCCAGCAGTTTATACTCCGGGAATCAGCCCCAGCATTTT. Encoded protein: CASSLYSGNQPQHF.

V and J are TRBV11-3 and TRBJ2-7; D is perhaps TRBD1 (6 bases). There are 13 residues in the CDR3. Germline-derived CDR1 and CDR2 are SGHNT and YENEEA. V lost 5 bases and J lost 3, with 11 bases in between. The chain's CDR3 is CASSPGQNYEQYF. DNA of the CDR3: TGTGCCAGCAGCCCCGGACAGAACTACGAGCAGTACTTC.

The gene calls are TRBV30 and TRBJ2-1; 7 nucleotides match TRBD1. V lost 2 bases, J lost 3 bases, and 7 bases stayed unmatched. In germline, CDR1 is GTSNPN, CDR2 SVGIG (reference sequence). CDR3 length equals 15 residues. Here the CDR3 DNA reads TGTGCCTGGAGTTCCTGGGACAGATACTACAATGAGCAGTTCTTC. This encodes CAWSSWDRYYNEQFF.

The chain is built from TRBV6-1 and TRBJ2-7; TRBD2 might be the D (7 bases). Germline-derived CDR1 and CDR2 are MNHNS and SASEGT. The ends were cut back, 2 bases at V and 6 bases at J, with 14 bases in the middle. The CDR3 has 14 amino acids. This CDR3 is CASSEPGRGLEQYF. The DNA for the CDR3 is TGTGCCAGCAGTGAACCCGGGCGGGGGCTCGAGCAGTACTTC.

This clone was recorded once. The J gene is TRBJ2-5, the V gene TRBV5-1; 14 positions match TRBD2. The germline gives CDR1 SGHRS, CDR2 YFSETQ. There are 17 residues in the CDR3. Losses at the gene ends were 3 bases for V and 4 bases for J; bases not matched to a gene: 8. CDR3 nucleotides: TGCGCCAGCAGCTCGGGACTAGCGGGAGCCTCGGGAGAGACCCAGTACTTC. Translated, it gives CASSSGLAGASGETQYF. The complete variable domain, with remaining parts taken from reference TRBV5-1 and TRBJ2-5, reads KAGVTQTPRYLIKTRGQQVTLSCSPISGHRSVSWYQQTPGQGLQFLFEYFSETQRNKGNFPGRFSGRQFSNSRSEMNVSTLELGDSALYLCASSSGLAGASGETQYFGPGTRLLVL.

This sequence joins TRBV4-1 and TRBJ1-4; possible D gene TRBD1, 5 bases. This CDR3 is built from 17 residues. Germline lookup yields CDR1 MGHRA and CDR2 YSYEKL. V lost 1 base and J lost 0, with 12 bases in between. The CDR3 nucleotides read TGCGCCAGCAGCCAAGTGGGGCTAATAGCAACTAATGAAAAACTGTTTTTT. The encoded protein is CASSQVGLIATNEKLFF.